This T cell receptor (beta chain) came from a study of glioma-infiltrating T cells after dendritic cell vaccination. This clone was counted only a few times. Assay used: immunoSEQ multiplex PCR; TCRdb lists only in-frame clones, some missing. Of about 99,000 clones listed, around 80% were seen once; the top ten hold about 5%. The CDR3 consists of 14 residues. From germline, CDR1 is KGHSH and CDR2 LQKENI. V was shortened by 2 bases and J by 4 bases, with 11 bases between the two germline ends. The time point here: after dendritic cell vaccination, including at tumor progression/relapse. The V call is TRBV18, the J call TRBJ1-2, with D possibly matching TRBD1 (5 bases). The source material was blood, sampled after dendritic cell vaccination. The TCR was taken from a human donor with glioblastoma. CDR3 bases: TGTGCCAGCTCACCAGCGGGGCTTATCTATGGCTACACCTTC. Encoded protein: CASSPAGLIYGYTF.